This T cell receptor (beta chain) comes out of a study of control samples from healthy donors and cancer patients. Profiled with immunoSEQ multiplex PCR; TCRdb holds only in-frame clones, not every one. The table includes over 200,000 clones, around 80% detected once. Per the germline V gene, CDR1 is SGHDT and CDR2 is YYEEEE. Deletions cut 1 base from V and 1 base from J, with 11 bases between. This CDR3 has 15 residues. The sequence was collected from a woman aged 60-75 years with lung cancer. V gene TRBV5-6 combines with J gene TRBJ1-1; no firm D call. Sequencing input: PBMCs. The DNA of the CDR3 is TGTGCCAGCAGCTTGCCGGGCCCAGGGAACACTGAAGCTTTCTTT. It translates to CASSLPGPGNTEAFF.